The 26 T cell receptor beta chains reported below all come from one sample, sequenced in a study of siplizumab effects on memory and regulatory T cells. The protocol was immunoSEQ multiplex PCR, while the TCRdb copy is restricted to in-frame clones and leaves out a portion. The sample has fewer than 110,000 clones; around 90% are singletons. The sequencing sample was made of non-Treg CD4+ T cells sorted from blood. These receptors originate from a human donor in good health.

J is TRBJ2-2 and V is TRBV4-2, with TRBD1 as a possible D gene (5 bases). Per the germline V gene, CDR1 is LGHNA and CDR2 is YNFKEQ. CDR3 length equals 14 residues. V dropped 0 bases and J dropped 6 bases, with 8 bases sitting between them. CDR3 in DNA: TGTGCCAGCAGCCAAGAAGGGGTCGCCGGGGAGCTGTTTTTT. Its translation: CASSQEGVAGELFF.

This chain uses TRBV6-5 with TRBJ1-2; no firm D call. The CDR3 sequence is 15 residues long. The germline V gene encodes CDR1 MNHEY and CDR2 SVGAGI. V was clipped by 2 bases and J by 4 bases, with 14 bases between them. The CDR3 here is CASSYKAESPYGYTF. The CDR3, as DNA: TGTGCCAGCAGTTACAAGGCAGAATCGCCCTATGGCTACACCTTC.

This clone showed up just once. V gene TRBV5-1 combines with J gene TRBJ2-5, with TRBD2 matching 10 bases. With 0 bases clipped from V and 5 bases from J, the junction kept 4 bases outside the gene matches. CDR3 length equals 15 residues. Germline-derived CDR1 and CDR2 are SGHRS and YFSETQ. This CDR3 is CASSLASGSYETQYF. The DNA for the CDR3 is TGCGCCAGCAGCTTGGCTAGCGGGAGCTACGAGACCCAGTACTTC.

CDR3 sequence reads: CASSPGGLNTGELFF. The CDR3 DNA is TGCGCCAGCAGCCCTGGAGGGCTAAACACCGGGGAGCTGTTTTTT. The V call is TRBV4-1, the J call TRBJ2-2; D may be TRBD2 (6 bases). V lost 4 bases, J lost 2 bases, and 11 bases lay in between. The germline V gene has CDR1 MGHRA and CDR2 YSYEKL. The CDR3 is 15 amino acids.

The CDR3 sequence is CASSSLAGVGEQFF. The CDR3 DNA is TGTGCCAGCAGCTCTCTAGCGGGTGTGGGTGAGCAGTTCTTC. V and J are TRBV7-3 and TRBJ2-1; 8 bases are shared with TRBD2. The J segment lost 9 bases and the V segment lost 4 bases, leaving 8 bases of the junction unmatched. CDR1 is SGHTA, CDR2 FQGTGA, per germline. The CDR3 sequence is 14 residues long.

This rearrangement joins TRBV30 to TRBJ2-7; D remains ambiguous. The V and J ends lost 6 bases and 0 bases respectively, with 9 bases between them. This CDR3 has 12 amino acids. Germline CDR1 reads GTSNPN; CDR2 reads SVGIG (reference sequence). The CDR3 DNA follows: TGTGCCTGCGACCAGAGCTCCTACGAGCAGTACTTC. This encodes CACDQSSYEQYF.

J is TRBJ2-7 and V is TRBV5-1; D perhaps matches TRBD1 (6 bases). This CDR3 spans 14 amino acids. Trimming stripped 0 bases from V and 2 bases from J, with 9 bases between. In germline, CDR1 is SGHRS, CDR2 YFSETQ. The CDR3 sequence: CASSLGTDPYEQYF. CDR3 DNA sequence: TGCGCCAGCAGCTTGGGGACAGACCCCTACGAGCAGTACTTC.

This chain connects TRBV11-3 to TRBJ2-7, with unresolved D. This CDR3 contains 13 residues. V lost 5 bases and J 1 base, leaving 9 bases between the germline ends. The germline V gene has CDR1 SGHNT and CDR2 YENEEA. CDR3 residues: CASSRTPSYEQYF. CDR3 in DNA: TGTGCCAGCAGCAGAACTCCATCCTACGAGCAGTACTTC.

V is TRBV7-2 and J is TRBJ2-7; perhaps TRBD2 as D (5 bases). V was pared by 1 base and J by 1 base, with 14 bases between. CDR3 length: 16 residues. The germline V gene has CDR1 SGHTA and CDR2 FQGNSA. CDR3 sequence (DNA): TGTGCCAGCAGCTTAGTCTTGGCTAGCTTATCCTACGAGCAGTACTTC. This codes for CASSLVLASLSYEQYF. The entire variable domain, with the rest obtained from reference TRBV7-2 and TRBJ2-7, is as follows: GAGVSQSPSNKVTEKGKDVELRCDPISGHTALYWYRQSLGQGLEFLIYFQGNSAPDKSGLPSDRFSAERTGGSVSTLTIQRTQQEDSAVYLCASSLVLASLSYEQYFGPGTRLTVT.

The genes are TRBV7-2 and TRBJ2-7; 7 bases line up with TRBD1. The CDR3 consists of 16 residues. Trimming at V came to 1 base and at J to 2 bases, leaving 8 bases not matched to a gene. Germline V gives CDR1 SGHTA, CDR2 FQGNSA. In DNA form, the CDR3 reads TGTGCCAGCAGCTTAGGCGTCGACAGGGTGACCTACGAGCAGTACTTC. This encodes CASSLGVDRVTYEQYF.

The CDR3 bases are TGTGCCAGCAGTGAGACAGTTATGAACACTGAAGCTTTCTTT. It codes for CASSETVMNTEAFF. The J gene is TRBJ1-1, the V gene TRBV6-1; D is perhaps TRBD1 (5 bases). Germline V CDR1 and CDR2: MNHNS, SASEGT. V was trimmed by 3 bases and J by 0 bases, leaving 8 bases between them. The CDR3 length is 14 residues.

J is TRBJ2-7 and V is TRBV27; 12 nucleotides match TRBD1. CDR1 and CDR2 (germline): MNHEY, SMNVEV (reference sequence). There are 16 residues in the CDR3. After removal of 2 bases from V and 7 bases from J, the junction contained 9 bases not matched to a gene. Here the CDR3 reads CASSLVSGTGGAEQYF. The CDR3, as DNA: TGTGCCAGCAGTTTAGTTTCTGGGACAGGGGGCGCAGAGCAGTACTTC.

The chain recombines TRBV28 with TRBJ2-3; D unresolved. Trimming removed 3 bases at V and 9 bases at J, with 10 bases between. The CDR3 length is 12 residues. Germline CDR1 reads MDHEN; CDR2 reads SYDVKM. Here the CDR3 reads CASSFFGRTQYF. CDR3 DNA sequence: TGTGCCAGCAGTTTTTTTGGCAGGACGCAGTATTTT.

The chain couples TRBV4-1 to TRBJ1-5; tentative D call: TRBD1 (5 bases). Trimming pared 1 base from V and 5 bases from J, leaving 9 bases between. The CDR3 sequence is 14 residues long. Germline loops: CDR1 MGHRA, CDR2 YSYEKL. CDR3 in amino acids: CASSQGGPHQPQHF. CDR3 sequence (DNA): TGCGCCAGCAGCCAAGGGGGACCACATCAGCCCCAGCATTTT.

A note on this clone: One end of the junction does not line up with germline, which may come from a read error. The V gene is TRBV6-4, the J gene TRBJ2-7, with TRBD2 identical over 9 bases. This CDR3 is built from 11 residues. Looked up from germline, CDR1 is MRHNA and CDR2 is SNTAGT. The CDR3 sequence: CASRDRREGLF. CDR3 coding DNA: TGTGCCAGCAGGGACAGGCGGGAGGGCCTATTC.

This clone occurred once. V gene TRBV23-1 combines with J gene TRBJ2-1; no reliable D call. TRBV23-1 is annotated as an ORF whose role is uncertain. Between the trimmed V and J ends, which lost 1 base and 0 bases, there was a span of 16 bases. The CDR3 extends over 18 amino acids. The CDR3 here is CASSQFGGVLSSYNEQFF. In nucleotides, the CDR3 is TGCGCCAGCAGTCAATTCGGTGGGGTACTGAGCTCCTACAATGAGCAGTTCTTC.

The rearrangement joins TRBV5-4 to TRBJ2-7; no definite D call. This CDR3 contains 10 residues. V gave up 1 base and J gave up 7 bases, with 3 bases separating them. Germline V CDR1 and CDR2: SGHNT, YYREEE (reference sequence). CDR3 in amino acids: CASSLLEQYF. CDR3 coding DNA: TGTGCCAGCAGCTTGTTAGAGCAGTACTTC.

The CDR3 loop is CASSPGTVKGYTF. The DNA for the CDR3 is TGTGCCAGCAGCCCGGGGACAGTAAAAGGCTACACCTTC. The gene calls are TRBV6-5 and TRBJ1-2, with TRBD1 matching over 7 bases. The V and J ends lost 6 bases and 8 bases, in that order; junction bases with no gene match: 9. Germline lookup yields CDR1 MNHEY and CDR2 SVGAGI. The CDR3 extends over 13 amino acids.

The chain carries TRBV6-5 and TRBJ2-2; the D gene is possibly TRBD1 (6 bases). This CDR3 has 15 amino acids. V gave up 2 bases and J gave up 5 bases, with 12 bases separating them. Germline CDR1 and CDR2: MNHEY and SVGAGI. The chain's CDR3 is CASSYPGQRTGELFF. The DNA for the CDR3 is TGTGCCAGCAGTTACCCCGGACAGAGAACCGGGGAGCTGTTTTTT.

The genes are TRBV18 and TRBJ1-1, with D possibly being TRBD1 (5 bases). The CDR3 is 17 residues long. Trimming removed 2 bases at V and 6 bases at J, with 22 bases between. Germline V CDR1 and CDR2: KGHSH, LQKENI. CDR3 sequence reads: CASSPVGGPGGYSEAFF. The CDR3, as DNA: TGTGCCAGCTCACCAGTGGGGGGTCCTGGAGGGTACTCTGAAGCTTTCTTT.

J is TRBJ2-1 and V is TRBV7-8; D not resolved. The germline V gene has CDR1 SGHVS and CDR2 FQNEAQ. The length of the CDR3 is 17 residues. V was cut by 1 base and J by 2 bases, with 15 bases left in between. CDR3 sequence (DNA): TGTGCCAGCAGCTTAGGATCCGCGAAACTTACCTACAATGAGCAGTTCTTC. Amino acid sequence: CASSLGSAKLTYNEQFF.

The V and J genes are TRBV28 and TRBJ2-1, with 7 bases aligning to TRBD1. V dropped 6 bases and J dropped 6; count of bases not matched to a gene: 11. Germline CDR1 and CDR2: MDHEN and SYDVKM. The CDR3 has 15 residues. In DNA form, the CDR3 reads TGTGCCAGCAGACCGACAGGGACCGGTATCAATGAGCAGTTCTTC. Translation gives CASRPTGTGINEQFF.

The chain has TRBV6-5 and TRBJ1-2; D gene unclear. Per germline, CDR1 MNHEY and CDR2 SVGAGI. The CDR3 loop spans 13 amino acids. V was clipped by 6 bases and J by 0 bases, with 8 bases between them. The CDR3, as DNA: TGTGCCAGCAGGGAGGCAGCTAACTATGGCTACACCTTC. This encodes CASREAANYGYTF.

The chain has TRBV10-3 and TRBJ2-2; D unclear. The CDR3 sequence is 13 residues long. V was trimmed by 7 bases and J by 4 bases, leaving 10 bases between them. Germline V gene data show CDR1 as ENHRY and CDR2 as SYGVKD. CDR3 nucleotide sequence: TGTGCCATCAACAGCGTAATCACCGGGGAGCTGTTTTTT. It encodes CAINSVITGELFF.

The chain joins TRBV5-1 to TRBJ2-1, with TRBD2 matching 12 bases. The CDR3 contains 15 residues. Germline V gene sequence: CDR1 SGHRS, CDR2 YFSETQ. V lost 3 bases and J lost 6; bases outside the gene matches: 4. CDR3 DNA: TGCGCCAGCAGCTCTCGGACTAGCGGGGCCAATGAGCAGTTCTTC. Its protein is CASSSRTSGANEQFF.

The gene calls are TRBV7-3 and TRBJ2-2; 12 positions agree with TRBD1. Germline lookup yields CDR1 SGHTA and CDR2 FQGTGA. The V segment lost 6 bases and the J segment 5 bases; nucleotides outside the gene matches: 4. The length of the CDR3 is 15 residues. The DNA of the CDR3 is TGTGCCAGCAGTGGGACAGGGGGCCGGACCGGGGAGCTGTTTTTT. The encoded protein is CASSGTGGRTGELFF.